The entry below gives a single TCR beta chain sequence along with its context. This sample is drawn from a study of metastatic and nonmetastatic thyroid tumors. Study details: Repertoires from malignant and benign thyroid patients were compared across blood and tumor or nodule tissue.

TCRdb redid the clone calls on the PCR reads using MiXCR. The table lists about 56,000 clones, 25% to 30% of them singletons, with about 15% in the top ten. All patients were treatment-naive before thyroid surgery. The V end was cut by 3 bases, the J end by 3 bases, with 11 bases between. The CDR3 covers 15 residues. Germline V gene data show CDR1 as SEHNR and CDR2 as FQNEAQ (reference sequence). The sequencing sample was made of blood. The sequence was collected from a female donor with papillary thyroid cancer or a benign thyroid nodule (not recorded which). Some clones in this sample may be carry-over from other donors' samples. V is TRBV7-9 and J is TRBJ2-2; possibly TRBD1 or TRBD2 for D (6 bases each). The CDR3 spells CASSFGGGDTGELFF. The CDR3 DNA reads as TGTGCCAGCAGCTTTGGAGGGGGTGACACCGGGGAGCTGTTTTTT.